The TCR beta chain described here comes from a study of shared clonotypes between healthy human individuals. Study-level information: Plates per donor: three CD4 naive, three CD4 memory, two CD8 naive, one CD8 memory. Study findings and constraints: Donors were few, which limited the genetic and exposure-history diversity represented. A reduction in generation probabilities was seen for non-shared clonotypes relative to those shared by all four donors.

At the deep level, the assay was run. The table came from immunoSEQ multiplex PCR; TCRdb's copy has only in-frame clones and leaves some out. Altogether more than 2,000,000 clones are present, around nine tenths being singletons, with the ten largest covering over 0.12%. Germline values: CDR1 SEHNR, CDR2 FQNEAQ (reference sequence). The CDR3 loop spans 16 amino acids. V lost 4 bases and J 0 bases, leaving 12 bases between the germline ends. With regard to this clone: What it recognizes is unknown.

Sequencing was done on a sample of naive CD4+ T cells sorted from blood. Specified subset: CD45RA+ positively selected. The rearrangement uses TRBV7-9 and TRBJ2-2, with D maybe TRBD1 (5 bases). The TCR was taken from a man younger than 30 in good health. The CDR3 DNA follows: TGTGCCAGCAGCTATCGACAGATTTCGAACACCGGGGAGCTGTTTTTT. It specifies CASSYRQISNTGELFF.